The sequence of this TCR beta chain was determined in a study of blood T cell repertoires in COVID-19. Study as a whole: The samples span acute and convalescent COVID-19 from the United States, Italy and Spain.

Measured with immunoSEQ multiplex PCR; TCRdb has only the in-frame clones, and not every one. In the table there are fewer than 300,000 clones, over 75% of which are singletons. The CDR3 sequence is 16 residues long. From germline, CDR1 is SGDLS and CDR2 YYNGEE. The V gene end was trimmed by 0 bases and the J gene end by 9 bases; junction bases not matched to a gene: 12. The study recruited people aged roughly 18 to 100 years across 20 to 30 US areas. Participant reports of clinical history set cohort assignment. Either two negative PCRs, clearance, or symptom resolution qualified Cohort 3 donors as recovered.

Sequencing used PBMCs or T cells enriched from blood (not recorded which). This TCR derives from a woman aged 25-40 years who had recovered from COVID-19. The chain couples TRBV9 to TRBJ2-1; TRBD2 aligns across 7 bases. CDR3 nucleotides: TGTGCCAGCAGCGTAGCCCCGGGGAGGGGAGTTAGTGAGCAGTTCTTC. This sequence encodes CASSVAPGRGVSEQFF.